The rows below give T cell receptor beta chains drawn from one sample of a study of cytomegalovirus exposure and HLA in healthy donors. Repertoires were generated with immunoSEQ multiplex PCR, while TCRdb's copy carries only in-frame clones and drops some. The table shows some 100,000 clones, with about 86% occurring only once. The sequencing sample was made of PBMCs. The receptors were sampled from a woman aged 25 to 39 in good health and CMV-seronegative. The CDR3 runs from the conserved cysteine through the conserved F or W. The order of the fields is CDR3 DNA, CDR3 protein, V gene, J gene, clone size, D gene. D genes are given only for firm matches. A row's size may be missing; if present it is once, few, many or a size class.

CDR3nt: TGTGCCTCGGGACTAGCGAATCAAGAGACCCAGTACTTC
CDR3aa: CASGLANQETQYF
v_gene: TRBV6-6
j_gene: TRBJ2-5
abundance: NA
d_gene: TRBD2

CDR3nt: TGTGCCAGCAGCCGCGTGGGGGAGGAGTTCGATTATACGCAGTATTTT
CDR3aa: CASSRVGEEFDYTQYF
v_gene: TRBV4-2
j_gene: TRBJ2-3
abundance: NA
d_gene: NA

CDR3nt: TGTGCCAGCAGTGAAGTAGTATTGTTAGTAGCGGGATCCACCTACGAGCAGTACTTC
CDR3aa: CASSEVVLLVAGSTYEQYF
v_gene: TRBV6-1
j_gene: TRBJ2-7
abundance: NA
d_gene: TRBD2

CDR3nt: TGTGCCAGCAGCTTGGGGCCCGTAACCTACGAGCAGTACTTC
CDR3aa: CASSLGPVTYEQYF
v_gene: TRBV5-4
j_gene: TRBJ2-7
abundance: NA
d_gene: NA

CDR3nt: TGCGCCAGCAGCCATCGGGATGCTGGAAAACTGTTTTTT
CDR3aa: CASSHRDAGKLFF
v_gene: TRBV4-1
j_gene: TRBJ1-4
abundance: few
d_gene: NA

CDR3nt: TGTGCCACCAGCAGAATCCGTGGGAGCCAAGGGAGCGGAGAGACCCAGTACTTC
CDR3aa: CATSRIRGSQGSGETQYF
v_gene: TRBV15
j_gene: TRBJ2-5
abundance: NA
d_gene: NA

CDR3nt: TGTGCCTGGGACGGGACTAGCGGGAACCTACTAACCAGTGAGCAGTTCTTC
CDR3aa: CAWDGTSGNLLTSEQFF
v_gene: TRBV30
j_gene: TRBJ2-1
abundance: NA
d_gene: TRBD2

CDR3nt: TGTGCCAGCAGGACCACCCTAGACCAGGGTATCTCCTACGAGCAGTACTTC
CDR3aa: CASRTTLDQGISYEQYF
v_gene: TRBV28
j_gene: TRBJ2-7
abundance: few
d_gene: NA

CDR3nt: TGCGCCACCACGACTAGCGGGAGCGGCGAGCAGTACTTC
CDR3aa: CATTTSGSGEQYF
v_gene: TRBV5-1
j_gene: TRBJ2-7
abundance: NA
d_gene: TRBD2

CDR3nt: TGTGCCAGCAGCCCACTCAATCAGCCCCAGCATTTT
CDR3aa: CASSPLNQPQHF
v_gene: TRBV5-8
j_gene: TRBJ1-5
abundance: NA
d_gene: NA

CDR3nt: TGTGCCATCAGCAAGACTAGCGGGAGCCCTAACGAGCAGTACTTC
CDR3aa: CAISKTSGSPNEQYF
v_gene: TRBV10-3
j_gene: TRBJ2-7
abundance: NA
d_gene: TRBD2

CDR3nt: TGCGCCAGCAGCTCTCATACAGGGGGCCGAACCGGGGAGCTGTTTTTT
CDR3aa: CASSSHTGGRTGELFF
v_gene: TRBV5-1
j_gene: TRBJ2-2
abundance: NA
d_gene: TRBD1

CDR3nt: TGTGCTAGTGGTTTGGTAGCACAGGGGGTTACGCAGTATTTT
CDR3aa: CASGLVAQGVTQYF
v_gene: TRBV12-5
j_gene: TRBJ2-3
abundance: NA
d_gene: TRBD1

CDR3nt: TGTGCCAGCAGCTTAGAGGGCGGGAGCGTGCAGTACTTC
CDR3aa: CASSLEGGSVQYF
v_gene: TRBV7-9
j_gene: TRBJ2-7
abundance: NA
d_gene: TRBD2

CDR3nt: TGTGCCAGCAACGAACAGGGGAGGAGCAATCAGCCCCAGCATTTT
CDR3aa: CASNEQGRSNQPQHF
v_gene: TRBV11-2
j_gene: TRBJ1-5
abundance: NA
d_gene: TRBD1

CDR3nt: TGTGCCATCGGCCAAATTAAGGGCGGGTTGCTACATTTT
CDR3aa: CAIGQIKGGLLHF
v_gene: TRBV10-3
j_gene: TRBJ1-5
abundance: NA
d_gene: NA

CDR3nt: TGTGCCAGCCTTTCCTCCGGGACAGGGATTGGAGTAGACACCTTC
CDR3aa: CASLSSGTGIGVDTF
v_gene: TRBV28
j_gene: TRBJ1-2
abundance: NA
d_gene: TRBD1

CDR3nt: TGTGCCATCAGTGTGTCTAGCGGGAGGTTTACAGATACGCAGTATTTT
CDR3aa: CAISVSSGRFTDTQYF
v_gene: TRBV10-3
j_gene: TRBJ2-3
abundance: NA
d_gene: TRBD2

CDR3nt: TGTGCCAGTAGTGTGCCAAGGGGAGGTGGGACAGATACGCAGTATTTT
CDR3aa: CASSVPRGGGTDTQYF
v_gene: TRBV19
j_gene: TRBJ2-3
abundance: few
d_gene: NA

CDR3nt: TGCGCCAGTCCCGGACTAGCGGGAGTTTCCTACAATGAGCAGTTCTTC
CDR3aa: CASPGLAGVSYNEQFF
v_gene: TRBV10-1
j_gene: TRBJ2-1
abundance: NA
d_gene: TRBD2

CDR3nt: TGTGCCACCTCCCCGGGACTAGCGGGCTTCACAGATACGCAGTATTTT
CDR3aa: CATSPGLAGFTDTQYF
v_gene: TRBV10-3
j_gene: TRBJ2-3
abundance: NA
d_gene: TRBD2

CDR3nt: TGTGCCAGCAGCTGGTCGGGGGGGTCTATTGAAGCTTTCTTT
CDR3aa: CASSWSGGSIEAFF
v_gene: TRBV5-4
j_gene: TRBJ1-1
abundance: few
d_gene: NA

CDR3nt: TGTGCCAGCACTGGTAGTGCTAGCCCTCAGACAGATACGCAGTATTTT
CDR3aa: CASTGSASPQTDTQYF
v_gene: TRBV11-2
j_gene: TRBJ2-3
abundance: few
d_gene: NA

CDR3nt: TGTGCCATCAGGGAGAGAGTGAACACTGAAGCTTTCTTT
CDR3aa: CAIRERVNTEAFF
v_gene: TRBV10-3
j_gene: TRBJ1-1
abundance: NA
d_gene: NA

CDR3nt: TGTGCCAGCAGTGACGCTATCTACAATGAGCAGTTCTTC
CDR3aa: CASSDAIYNEQFF
v_gene: TRBV6-4
j_gene: TRBJ2-1
abundance: NA
d_gene: NA

CDR3nt: TGTGCCATCAGAGACCGGGACTCTGAAATATCGTCGAAGGAGCTGTTTTTT
CDR3aa: CAIRDRDSEISSKELFF
v_gene: TRBV10-3
j_gene: TRBJ2-2
abundance: few
d_gene: NA

CDR3nt: TGTGCCAGCAGTCCTTCCCTAGCGGGAGCCGCAGATACGCAGTATTTT
CDR3aa: CASSPSLAGAADTQYF
v_gene: TRBV27
j_gene: TRBJ2-3
abundance: NA
d_gene: TRBD2

CDR3nt: TGTGCCAGCAGCAAGGACAGCTACGAGCAGTACTTC
CDR3aa: CASSKDSYEQYF
v_gene: TRBV7-9
j_gene: TRBJ2-7
abundance: few
d_gene: NA

CDR3nt: TGCAGCGTTGACCCACTAGCGGGGGAGGGGACCCAGTACTTC
CDR3aa: CSVDPLAGEGTQYF
v_gene: TRBV29-1
j_gene: TRBJ2-5
abundance: NA
d_gene: TRBD2

CDR3nt: TGCGCCAGCAGCCAAGTAGCGGGAGGCACAGATACGCAGTATTTT
CDR3aa: CASSQVAGGTDTQYF
v_gene: TRBV4-3
j_gene: TRBJ2-3
abundance: NA
d_gene: TRBD2

CDR3nt: TGTTCCAGCAGCACCCGACAGGGGGCGAGGTACGAGCAGTACTTC
CDR3aa: CSSSTRQGARYEQYF
v_gene: TRBV7-9
j_gene: TRBJ2-7
abundance: NA
d_gene: TRBD1

CDR3nt: TGTGCCAGCAAGACAGGGGGCGCAGGTTTAAGGACTGAAGCTTTCTTT
CDR3aa: CASKTGGAGLRTEAFF
v_gene: TRBV5-4
j_gene: TRBJ1-1
abundance: once
d_gene: TRBD1